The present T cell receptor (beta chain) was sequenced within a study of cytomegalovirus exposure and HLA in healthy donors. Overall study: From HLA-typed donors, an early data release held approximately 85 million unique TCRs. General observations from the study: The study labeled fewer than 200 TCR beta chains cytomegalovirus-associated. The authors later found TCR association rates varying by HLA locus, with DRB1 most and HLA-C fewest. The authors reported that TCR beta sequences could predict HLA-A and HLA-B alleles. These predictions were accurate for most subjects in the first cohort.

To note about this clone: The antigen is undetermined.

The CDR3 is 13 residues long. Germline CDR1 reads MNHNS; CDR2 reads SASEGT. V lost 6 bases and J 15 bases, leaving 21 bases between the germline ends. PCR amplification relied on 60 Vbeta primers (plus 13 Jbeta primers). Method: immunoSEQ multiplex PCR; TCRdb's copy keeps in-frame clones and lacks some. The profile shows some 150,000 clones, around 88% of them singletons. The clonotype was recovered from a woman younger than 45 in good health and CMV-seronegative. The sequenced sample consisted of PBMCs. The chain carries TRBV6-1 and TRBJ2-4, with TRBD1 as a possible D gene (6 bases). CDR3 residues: CASSEPGHGPWYF. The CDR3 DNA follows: TGTGCCAGCAGCGAACCGGGACACGGGCCGTGGTACTTC.